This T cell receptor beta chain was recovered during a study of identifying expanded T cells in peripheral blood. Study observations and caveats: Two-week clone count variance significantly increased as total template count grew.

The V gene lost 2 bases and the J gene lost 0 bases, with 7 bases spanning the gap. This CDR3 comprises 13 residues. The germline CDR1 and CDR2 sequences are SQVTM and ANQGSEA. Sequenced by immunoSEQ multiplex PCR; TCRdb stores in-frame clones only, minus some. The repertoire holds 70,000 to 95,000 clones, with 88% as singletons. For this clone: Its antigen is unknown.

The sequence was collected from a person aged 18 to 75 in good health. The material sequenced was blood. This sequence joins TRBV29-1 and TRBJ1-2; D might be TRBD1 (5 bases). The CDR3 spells CSVERGSNYGYTF. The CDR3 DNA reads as TGCAGCGTTGAAAGGGGATCTAACTATGGCTACACCTTC. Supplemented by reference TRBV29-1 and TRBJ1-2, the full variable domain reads SAVISQKPSRDICQRGTSLTIQCQVDSQVTMMFWYRQQPGQSLTLIATANQGSEATYESGFVIDKFPISRPNLTFSTLTVSNMSPEDSSIYLCSVERGSNYGYTFGSGTRLTVV.